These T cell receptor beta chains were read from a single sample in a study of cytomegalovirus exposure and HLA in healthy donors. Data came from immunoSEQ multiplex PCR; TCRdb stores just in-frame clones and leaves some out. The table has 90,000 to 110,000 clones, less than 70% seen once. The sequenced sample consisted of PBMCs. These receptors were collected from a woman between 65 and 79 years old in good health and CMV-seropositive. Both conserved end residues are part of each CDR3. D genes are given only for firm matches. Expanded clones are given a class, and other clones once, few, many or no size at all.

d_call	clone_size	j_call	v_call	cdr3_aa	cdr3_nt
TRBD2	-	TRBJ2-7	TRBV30	CAWAGGSYEQYF	TGTGCCTGGGCGGGGGGATCCTACGAGCAGTACTTC
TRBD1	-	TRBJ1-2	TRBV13	CASRSRTGAFPHGYTF	TGTGCCAGCAGGTCCCGGACAGGGGCCTTTCCACATGGCTACACCTTC
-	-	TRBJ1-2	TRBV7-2	CASSLVAGLHGYTF	TGTGCCAGCAGCTTAGTCGCAGGGTTGCATGGCTACACCTTC
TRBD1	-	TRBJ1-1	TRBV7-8	CASSPFQGGTEAFF	TGTGCCAGCAGCCCATTCCAGGGGGGCACTGAAGCTTTCTTT
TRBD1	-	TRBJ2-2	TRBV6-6	CASSYGQGATAGELFF	TGTGCCAGCAGTTATGGGCAGGGGGCAACGGCCGGGGAGCTGTTTTTT
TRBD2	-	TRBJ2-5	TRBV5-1	CASSPGTSVRETQYF	TGCGCCAGCAGCCCGGGGACTAGCGTTAGAGAGACCCAGTACTTC
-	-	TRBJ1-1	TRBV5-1	CASSLRPPGLNTEAFF	TGCGCCAGCAGCTTGCGGCCCCCAGGGTTGAACACTGAAGCTTTCTTT
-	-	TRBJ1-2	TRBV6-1	CASSETGQWYGYTF	TGTGCCAGCAGTGAAACAGGGCAATGGTATGGCTACACCTTC
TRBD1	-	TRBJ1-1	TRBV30	CAWSWTGEAEAFF	TGTGCCTGGAGTTGGACAGGGGAAGCTGAAGCTTTCTTT
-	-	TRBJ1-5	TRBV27	CASSPPGVYQPQHF	TGTGCCAGCAGTCCCCCAGGGGTCTATCAGCCCCAGCATTTT
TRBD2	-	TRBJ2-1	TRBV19	CASQTSGLYNEQFF	TGTGCCAGTCAGACTAGCGGCCTCTACAATGAGCAGTTCTTC
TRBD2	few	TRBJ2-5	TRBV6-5	CASSGGAAGETQYF	TGTGCCAGCAGCGGGGGGGCGGCCGGGGAGACCCAGTACTTC
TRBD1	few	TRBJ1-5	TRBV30	CACLTGTGDQPQHF	TGTGCCTGCTTGACCGGGACAGGGGATCAGCCCCAGCATTTT
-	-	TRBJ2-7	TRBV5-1	CASSSGGHEQYF	TGCGCCAGCAGCTCAGGAGGGCACGAGCAGTACTTC
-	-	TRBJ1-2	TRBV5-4	CASSLENLEPYGYTF	TGTGCCAGCAGTTTAGAAAATCTAGAGCCCTATGGCTACACCTTC
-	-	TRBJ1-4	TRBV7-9	CASSLQGARNEKLFF	TGTGCCAGCAGCTTACAAGGGGCCCGTAATGAAAAACTGTTTTTT
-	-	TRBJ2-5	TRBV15	CATSRDRGSGETQYF	TGTGCCACCAGCAGAGATCGAGGGTCCGGAGAGACCCAGTACTTC
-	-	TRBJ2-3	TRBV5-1	CASSLEGSDTQYF	TGCGCCAGCAGCTTGGAGGGGTCAGATACGCAGTATTTT
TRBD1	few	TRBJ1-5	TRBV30	CAWSTLRDRGQQPQHF	TGTGCCTGGAGTACTCTCCGGGACAGGGGCCAACAGCCCCAGCATTTT
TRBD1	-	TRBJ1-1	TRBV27	CASSPSTTGGTEAFF	TGTGCCAGCAGTCCTAGTACGACAGGGGGCACTGAAGCTTTCTTT
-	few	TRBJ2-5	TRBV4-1	CASSQEAAGTEETQYF	TGCGCCAGCAGCCAAGAAGCGGCCGGAACGGAAGAGACCCAGTACTTC
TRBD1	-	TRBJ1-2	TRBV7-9	CASSSSGTGGAAFLYGYTF	TGTGCCAGCAGCTCATCCGGGACAGGGGGCGCAGCCTTCCTGTATGGCTACACCTTC
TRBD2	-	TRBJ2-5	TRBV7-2	CASSTSGVETQYF	TGTGCCAGCAGCACTAGCGGGGTAGAGACCCAGTACTTC
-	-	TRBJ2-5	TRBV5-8	CASSLARGGKETQYF	TGTGCCAGCAGCTTGGCCAGGGGAGGGAAGGAGACCCAGTACTTC
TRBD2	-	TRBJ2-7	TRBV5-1	CASRAAGGGEQYF	TGCGCCAGCAGGGCCGCGGGGGGCGGTGAGCAGTACTTC
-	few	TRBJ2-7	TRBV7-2	CASSSQDRWEQYF	TGTGCCAGCAGCTCCCAGGATAGGTGGGAGCAGTACTTC
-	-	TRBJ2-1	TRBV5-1	CASSLGGSSSYNEQFF	TGCGCCAGCAGCTTGGGAGGCTCAAGCTCCTACAATGAGCAGTTCTTC
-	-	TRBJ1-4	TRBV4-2	CASSQDRSDEKLFF	TGTGCCAGCAGCCAAGATCGTTCAGATGAAAAACTGTTTTTT
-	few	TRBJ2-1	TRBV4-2	CASSQEGGSYNEQFF	TGTGCCAGCAGCCAAGAAGGGGGCTCCTACAATGAGCAGTTCTTC
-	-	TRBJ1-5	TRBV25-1	CASRAQGNQPQHF	TGTGCCAGCAGGGCACAGGGTAATCAGCCCCAGCATTTT
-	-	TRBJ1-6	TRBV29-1	CSVYTGNSPLHF	TGCAGCGTTTATACAGGGAATTCACCCCTCCACTTT
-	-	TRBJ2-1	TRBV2	CASLLTSFEQFF	TGTGCCAGCTTATTGACTAGTTTCGAGCAGTTCTTC
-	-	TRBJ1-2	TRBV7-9	CASSQPGGYTF	TGTGCCAGCAGTCAACCGGGGGGCTACACCTTC
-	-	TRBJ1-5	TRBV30	CVWSLQGGQPQHF	TGTGTCTGGAGTCTCCAAGGGGGTCAGCCCCAGCATTTT
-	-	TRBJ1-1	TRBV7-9	CASRISGNTEAFF	TGTGCCAGCAGAATAAGCGGGAACACTGAAGCTTTCTTT
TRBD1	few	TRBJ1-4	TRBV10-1	CASTTTGNEKLFF	TGCGCCAGCACCACGACAGGGAATGAAAAACTGTTTTTT
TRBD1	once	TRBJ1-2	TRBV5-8	CASSFDRERSGYTF	TGTGCCAGCAGCTTTGACAGGGAGCGAAGTGGCTACACCTTC
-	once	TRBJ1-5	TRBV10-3	CAISESRGRNQPQHF	TGTGCCATCAGTGAGTCTAGGGGCAGAAATCAGCCCCAGCATTTT
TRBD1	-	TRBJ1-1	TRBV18	CASSPPTGGDTEAFF	TGTGCCAGCTCACCACCGACAGGGGGGGACACTGAAGCTTTCTTT
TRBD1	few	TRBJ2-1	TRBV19	CASSIEGQPFNEQFF	TGTGCCAGTAGTATCGAGGGACAGCCTTTCAATGAGCAGTTCTTC
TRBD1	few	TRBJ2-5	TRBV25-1	CASSDNRGQETQYF	TGTGCCAGCAGTGACAACAGGGGCCAAGAGACCCAGTACTTC
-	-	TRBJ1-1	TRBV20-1	CSAIGQSEAFF	TGCAGTGCAATTGGACAGAGCGAAGCTTTCTTT
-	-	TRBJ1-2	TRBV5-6	CASSRDTNYGYTF	TGTGCCAGCAGCCGGGACACTAACTATGGCTACACCTTC
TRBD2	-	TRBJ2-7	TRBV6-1	CASSDPGTSLHYEQYF	TGTGCCAGCAGTGACCCCGGGACTAGCCTTCACTACGAGCAGTACTTC
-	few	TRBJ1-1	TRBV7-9	CASSLLEGIAEAFF	TGTGCCAGCAGCTTACTGGAGGGAATAGCTGAAGCTTTCTTT
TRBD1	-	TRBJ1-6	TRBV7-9	CASSEDRGSSYNSPLHF	TGTGCCAGCAGCGAAGACAGGGGGAGCTCCTATAATTCACCCCTCCACTTT
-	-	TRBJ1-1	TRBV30	CAWRERATMNTEAFF	TGTGCCTGGAGAGAGAGGGCAACGATGAACACTGAAGCTTTCTTT
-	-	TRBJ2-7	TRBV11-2	CASSLSYAGAEQYF	TGTGCCAGCAGCTTATCCTACGCAGGGGCCGAGCAGTACTTC
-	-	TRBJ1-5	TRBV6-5	CASSRGKQPQHF	TGTGCCAGCAGTAGGGGCAAGCAGCCCCAGCATTTT
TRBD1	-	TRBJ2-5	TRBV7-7	CASSSGNTGGYETQYF	TGTGCTAGCAGCTCGGGGAACACAGGGGGCTACGAGACCCAGTACTTC
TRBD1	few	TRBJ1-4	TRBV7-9	CASSKTTPGQGEKLFF	TGTGCCAGCAGCAAGACTACCCCGGGACAGGGTGAAAAACTGTTTTTT
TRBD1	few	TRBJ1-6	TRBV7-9	CAGWSGGINSPLHF	TGTGCCGGCTGGTCAGGGGGCATTAATTCACCCCTCCACTTT